The 30 T cell receptor beta chains below all came from one sample that was sequenced in a study of CD8+ T cells in alopecia areata. The sequencing template was cDNA reverse transcribed from extracted RNA. This table comes from immunoSEQ multiplex PCR, and its TCRdb copy is limited to in-frame clones, with some not included. In the table there are about 200,000 clones, less than 45% of which are singletons. Treatment here: oral pan-JAK inhibitor, 5-10 mg twice daily. This specimen consisted of CD4+ T cells sorted from blood, obtained at week 34, from a patient treated with tofacitinib. These receptor sequences come from a human donor with alopecia areata.

The J gene is TRBJ2-1, the V gene TRBV4-2; maybe TRBD2 (6 bases). This CDR3 spans 15 amino acids. Germline CDR1 LGHNA, CDR2 YNFKEQ. V lost 4 bases and J lost 7, with 17 bases in between. The DNA for the CDR3 is TGTGCCAGCAGCCCATTTCCGACTAGTAATAATGAGCAGTTCTTC. Its protein product is CASSPFPTSNNEQFF.

CDR3 protein: CATSRDRSGRDGYTF. The CDR3 region has the DNA TGTGCCACCAGCAGAGACCGGTCCGGGAGGGATGGCTACACCTTC. The V and J genes are TRBV15 and TRBJ1-2; no clear D gene. Per germline, CDR1 LNHNV and CDR2 YYDKDF (reference sequence). The CDR3 totals 15 residues. Trimming cost V 0 bases and J 6 bases, with 14 bases left between them.

This clone came up a few times. The rearrangement uses TRBV6-1 and TRBJ1-1, with D perhaps matching TRBD1 (6 bases). Between the trimmed V and J ends, which lost 7 bases and 4 bases, there was a span of 13 bases. Per the germline V gene, CDR1 is MNHNS and CDR2 is SASEGT. This CDR3 has 13 amino acids. The CDR3 DNA sequence: TGTGCCAGCACTTGGACCAGGGGCACTGAAGCTTTCTTT. Residues: CASTWTRGTEAFF.

This clone was seen a handful of times. This rearrangement joins TRBV27 to TRBJ2-7, with TRBD1 matching 7 bases. Trimming at V came to 6 bases and at J to 3 bases, leaving 17 bases not matched to a gene. The CDR3 is made up of 17 amino acids. From germline, CDR1 is MNHEY and CDR2 SMNVEV (reference sequence). CDR3 coding DNA: TGTGCCAGCAGCCTCGGGTGGTCCAAGGGGGCGGACTACGAGCAGTACTTC. Its protein is CASSLGWSKGADYEQYF.

This clone was counted between two and nine times. The chain combines TRBV6-6 with TRBJ1-1, with 9 bases matching TRBD1. This CDR3 is 15 amino acids long. V trimming: 5 bases; J trimming: 4 bases; junction bases outside the gene matches: 8. Germline lookup yields CDR1 MNHNY and CDR2 SVGAGI (reference sequence). In DNA, the CDR3 is TGTGCCAGCAGTGACCCGACAGGGGGAACCACTGAAGCTTTCTTT. Its translation: CASSDPTGGTTEAFF.

This chain connects TRBV14 to TRBJ2-5, with 11 bases identical to TRBD2. After removal of 3 bases from V and 1 base from J, the junction contained 7 bases not matched to a gene. Per germline, CDR1 SGHDN and CDR2 FVKESK. CDR3 length equals 17 residues. CDR3 DNA sequence: TGTGCCAGCAGCCATCCCGGGACTAGCGGAGGCCAAGAGACCCAGTACTTC. As protein: CASSHPGTSGGQETQYF.

This clone has a handful of counts. The V call is TRBV6-1, the J call TRBJ2-5, with TRBD2 matching 7 bases. V was pared by 6 bases and J by 4 bases, with 8 bases of the junction left unmatched. The CDR3 runs to 14 residues. Germline V gene lookup returns CDR1 MNHNS and CDR2 SASEGT. The CDR3 DNA is TGTGCCAGCAGGCGAGCCACTAGCGCAGAGACCCAGTACTTC. This translates into CASRRATSAETQYF.

This rearrangement joins TRBV7-9 to TRBJ1-4, with 8 bases that match TRBD1. Per germline, CDR1 SEHNR and CDR2 FQNEAQ (reference sequence). The junction had 5 bases not matched to a gene; V was cut back by 5 bases and J by 9 bases. This CDR3 is built from 13 residues. CDR3: CASSAGQAQKLFF. The CDR3 nucleotides are TGTGCCAGCAGCGCGGGACAGGCCCAAAAACTGTTTTTT.

Notes on this clone: Compared with germline, one end of the junction differs, possibly owing to a read error. The V gene is TRBV7-7, the J gene TRBJ2-1; 9 positions agree with TRBD2. This CDR3 comprises 15 residues. Germline assignment: CDR1 SSHAT and CDR2 FNYEAQ (reference sequence). The CDR3 is CASSDGTSSFNEQFF. CDR3 sequence (DNA): TGTGCTAGCAGCGACGGGACTAGCAGCTTCAATGAGCAGTTCTTC. Full variable domain (missing parts from reference TRBV7-7 and TRBJ2-1): GAGVSQSPRYKVTKRGQDVTLRCDPISSHATLYWYQQALGQGPEFLTYFNYEAQPDKSGLPSDRFSAERPEGSISTLTIQRTEQRDSAMYRCASSDGTSSFNEQFFGPGTRLTVL.

V usage is TRBV7-6 and J usage is TRBJ1-5; D uncertain. V gave up 1 base and J gave up 7 bases, with 11 bases separating them. The CDR3 has 14 residues. Germline V CDR1 and CDR2: SGHVS, FNYEAQ. Here the CDR3 reads CASSLEVGKQPQHF. The CDR3 region has the DNA TGTGCCAGCAGCTTAGAGGTCGGAAAACAGCCCCAGCATTTT. The full variable domain, with the rest looked up from reference TRBV7-6 and TRBJ1-5, is GAGVSQSPRYKVTKRGQDVALRCDPISGHVSLYWYRQALGQGPEFLTYFNYEAQQDKSGLPNDRFSAERPEGSISTLTIQRTEQRDSAMYRCASSLEVGKQPQHFGDGTRLSIL.

The CDR3 nucleotides are TGCGCCAGCAGCCGGGCGGGACGGATGAACACTGAAGCTTTCTTT. Amino acids: CASSRAGRMNTEAFF. The V gene is TRBV5-1, the J gene TRBJ1-1, with a weak D call TRBD1 (5 bases). The CDR3 has 15 amino acids. V lost 4 bases, J lost 0 bases, and 13 bases lay in between. Germline V lookup: CDR1 SGHRS, CDR2 YFSETQ.

This clone was detected only a few times. The chain recombines TRBV19 with TRBJ2-1, with D uncertain. Trimming took off 7 bases at V and 8 bases at J, with 9 bases between the two ends. The CDR3 extends over 11 amino acids. CDR1 and CDR2 from the germline V gene are LNHDA and SQIVND (reference sequence). The CDR3, as DNA: TGTGCCAGTAACGGTGTCGATGAGCAGTTCTTC. Its translation is CASNGVDEQFF.

This chain joins TRBV11-3 and TRBJ2-3; D is unresolved. Germline V gene data show CDR1 as SGHNT and CDR2 as YENEEA. The CDR3 extends over 12 amino acids. Trimming removed 3 bases from V and 3 bases from J, with 4 bases in between. The CDR3, as DNA: TGTGCCAGCAGCTTTTGGACAGATACGCAGTATTTT. This encodes CASSFWTDTQYF.

This chain uses TRBV10-3 with TRBJ1-5; the D gene is possibly TRBD1 (5 bases). V dropped 10 bases and J dropped 5 bases, with 18 bases sitting between them. In germline, CDR1 is ENHRY, CDR2 SYGVKD. The CDR3 totals 14 residues. The CDR3 is CATSAAGRYQPQHF. The CDR3, as DNA: TGTGCCACCTCGGCCGCAGGGCGTTATCAGCCCCAGCATTTT.

This clone was detected a few times. This chain connects TRBV7-9 to TRBJ1-2; D not resolved. V lost 3 bases and J 1 base, leaving 12 bases between the germline ends. Germline CDR1 SEHNR, CDR2 FQNEAQ (reference sequence). The CDR3 has 15 amino acids. CDR3 nucleotide sequence: TGTGCCAGCAGCTTTGTAAGGACTGGTAACTATGGCTACACCTTC. Its protein product is CASSFVRTGNYGYTF.

This clone was recorded a few times. The V and J genes are TRBV19 and TRBJ1-5; 7 bases fit TRBD1. Germline CDR1 and CDR2: LNHDA and SQIVND (reference sequence). V lost 7 bases, J lost 0 bases, and 9 bases stayed unmatched. The length of the CDR3 is 16 residues. In DNA, the CDR3 is TGTGCCAGTACCCCACAGGGGCCATATAGCAATCAGCCCCAGCATTTT. This codes for CASTPQGPYSNQPQHF. Combining the CDR3 with reference TRBV19 and TRBJ1-5 gives the whole variable domain DGGITQSPKYLFRKEGQNVTLSCEQNLNHDAMYWYRQDPGQGLRLIYYSQIVNDFQKGDIAEGYSVSREKKESFPLTVTSAQKNPTAFYLCASTPQGPYSNQPQHFGDGTRLSIL.

This clone has just a few counts. The chain recombines TRBV7-9 with TRBJ1-1; no firm D call. The ends were cut back, 0 bases at V and 0 bases at J, with 8 bases in the middle. The V gene's germline CDR1 is SEHNR and CDR2 FQNEAQ (reference sequence). CDR3 length equals 15 residues. CDR3 amino acids: CASSLAVGVNTEAFF. The CDR3 DNA sequence: TGTGCCAGCAGCTTAGCGGTCGGAGTGAACACTGAAGCTTTCTTT.

This rearrangement joins TRBV12-2 to TRBJ2-7; the DNA was not used to check the table's D call, TRBD1. TRBV12-2 is a documented pseudogene. CDR3 length equals 14 residues. Here the CDR3 DNA reads TGTGCAAGTCGCTTATTTCCCAGCTCCTACGAGCAGTACTTC. Translating gives CASRLFPSSYEQYF.

The V call is TRBV5-1, the J call TRBJ2-6; 9 nucleotides agree with TRBD1. V lost 4 bases to trimming and J lost 0 bases; unmatched junction nucleotides: 5. From germline, CDR1 is SGHRS and CDR2 YFSETQ. This CDR3 comprises 17 residues. This CDR3 reads CASSQGTGPSGANVLTF. CDR3 nucleotides: TGCGCCAGCAGCCAAGGGACAGGGCCCTCTGGGGCCAACGTCCTGACTTTC.

The V call is TRBV2, the J call TRBJ2-3; D is unclear. This CDR3 is built from 12 residues. The germline V and J ends were trimmed by 6 bases and 14 bases, with 18 bases remaining between them. CDR1 SNHLY and CDR2 FYNNEI come from the germline V gene. CDR3 residues: CASRDPPPYPYF. In DNA form, the CDR3 reads TGTGCCAGCAGGGACCCGCCCCCCTACCCGTATTTT.

This clone has just a few counts. The V gene is TRBV27, the J gene TRBJ1-4; D uncertain. The CDR3 length is 16 residues. V lost 6 bases, J lost 5 bases, and 19 bases lay in between. Germline V CDR1 and CDR2: MNHEY, SMNVEV (reference sequence). CDR3 in amino acids: CASSSTVWGTNEKLFF. As DNA, the CDR3 is TGTGCCAGCAGCTCGACTGTATGGGGAACCAATGAAAAACTGTTTTTT.

The sample holds a few counts of this clone. CDR3 region: CASSQPRTGHTEAFF. The DNA for the CDR3 is TGCGCCAGCAGTCAACCCCGGACAGGACACACTGAAGCTTTCTTT. V usage is TRBV23-1 and J usage is TRBJ1-1; 7 bases map to TRBD1. TRBV23-1 carries the ORF label, with uncertain function. V shed 2 bases, J shed 3 bases, and the junction held 6 bases outside the gene matches. The CDR3 is made up of 15 amino acids.

This chain joins TRBV9 and TRBJ2-1; D is uncertain. V dropped 4 bases and J dropped 4 bases, with 6 bases sitting between them. This CDR3 spans 12 amino acids. Germline values: CDR1 SGDLS, CDR2 YYNGEE. The CDR3 reads CASSPTYNEQFF. The CDR3 DNA follows: TGTGCCAGCAGCCCGACATACAATGAGCAGTTCTTC.

This clone turned up a few times. The chain combines TRBV5-8 with TRBJ1-1; D gene unclear. CDR1 is SGHTS, CDR2 YDEGEE, per germline. V was shortened by 4 bases and J by 1 base, with 14 bases between the two germline ends. This CDR3 is 15 amino acids long. The CDR3 spells CASSDGPQRNTEAFF. In DNA, the CDR3 is TGTGCCAGCAGCGACGGCCCCCAACGGAACACTGAAGCTTTCTTT.

This clone was observed a handful of times. The chain combines TRBV9 with TRBJ1-3; D perhaps matches TRBD1 (6 bases). Germline-derived CDR1 and CDR2 are SGDLS and YYNGEE. Trimming took off 2 bases at V and 0 bases at J, with 12 bases between the two ends. The CDR3 contains 16 residues. The CDR3 DNA is TGTGCCAGCAGCGTGTCGACAGGCCTCTCTGGAAACACCATATATTTT. This codes for CASSVSTGLSGNTIYF.

This clone appeared a few times. J is TRBJ2-1 and V is TRBV5-1; 9 bases line up with TRBD1. Looked up from germline, CDR1 is SGHRS and CDR2 is YFSETQ. The length of the CDR3 is 16 residues. V lost 3 bases and J lost 7; bases outside the gene matches: 11. The CDR3 loop is CASSSHLGQGRNEQFF. CDR3 in DNA: TGCGCCAGCAGCTCCCATCTGGGACAGGGTAGGAATGAGCAGTTCTTC.

This chain uses TRBV27 with TRBJ1-4; 8 nucleotides line up with TRBD1. After removal of 1 base from V and 8 bases from J, the junction contained 0 bases not matched to a gene. Per germline, CDR1 MNHEY and CDR2 SMNVEV (reference sequence). This CDR3 has 13 residues. This CDR3 reads CASSLWDREKLFF. The CDR3 DNA follows: TGTGCCAGCAGTTTATGGGACAGGGAAAAACTGTTTTTT.

V usage is TRBV4-2 and J usage is TRBJ2-5, with D possibly being TRBD2 (5 bases). V was shortened by 1 base and J by 9 bases, with 6 bases between the two germline ends. The germline gives CDR1 LGHNA, CDR2 YNFKEQ. CDR3 length: 11 amino acids. CDR3 nucleotides: TGTGCCAGCAGCCAAGGGGGAGCCCAGTACTTC. It specifies CASSQGGAQYF.

The CDR3 nucleotides are TGTGCCAGCAGCCGCATGAACACTGAAGCTTTCTTT. This translates into CASSRMNTEAFF. The rearrangement links TRBV14 to TRBJ1-1, with no clear D. From germline, CDR1 is SGHDN and CDR2 FVKESK. The CDR3 is 12 residues long. Trimming pared 4 bases from V and 0 bases from J, leaving 3 bases between.

The chain links TRBV7-8 to TRBJ1-4; TRBD1 might be the D (5 bases). V shed 5 bases and J shed 8 bases, with 12 bases lying between them. The CDR3 is 13 amino acids. CDR1 SGHVS and CDR2 FQNEAQ come from the germline V gene. CDR3 residues: CASSGTVDEKLFF. The DNA for the CDR3 is TGTGCCAGCAGCGGGACGGTAGACGAAAAACTGTTTTTT.